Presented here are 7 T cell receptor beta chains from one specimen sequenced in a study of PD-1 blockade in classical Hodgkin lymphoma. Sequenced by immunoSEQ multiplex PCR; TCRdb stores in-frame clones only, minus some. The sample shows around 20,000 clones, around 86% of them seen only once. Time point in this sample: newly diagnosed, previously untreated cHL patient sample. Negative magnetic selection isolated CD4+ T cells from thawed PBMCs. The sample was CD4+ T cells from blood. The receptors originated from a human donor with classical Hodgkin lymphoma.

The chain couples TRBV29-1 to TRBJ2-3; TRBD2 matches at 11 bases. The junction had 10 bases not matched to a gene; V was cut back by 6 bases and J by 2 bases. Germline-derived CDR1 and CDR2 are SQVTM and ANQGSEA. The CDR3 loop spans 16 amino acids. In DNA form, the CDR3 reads TGCAGCGTCGCAGGGTGGGGACTAGCGGTCACAGATACGCAGTATTTT. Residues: CSVAGWGLAVTDTQYF.

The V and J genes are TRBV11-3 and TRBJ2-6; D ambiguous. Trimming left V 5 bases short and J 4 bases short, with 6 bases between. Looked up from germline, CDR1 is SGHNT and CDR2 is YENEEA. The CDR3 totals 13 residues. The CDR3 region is CASSPYGANVLTF. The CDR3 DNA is TGTGCCAGCAGCCCCTACGGGGCCAACGTCCTGACTTTC.

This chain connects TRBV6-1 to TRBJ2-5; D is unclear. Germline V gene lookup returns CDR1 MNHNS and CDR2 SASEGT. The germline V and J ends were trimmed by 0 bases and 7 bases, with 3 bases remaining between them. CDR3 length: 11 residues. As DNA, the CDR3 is TGTGCCAGCAGTGAAGCCTTGACCCAGTACTTC. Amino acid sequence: CASSEALTQYF.

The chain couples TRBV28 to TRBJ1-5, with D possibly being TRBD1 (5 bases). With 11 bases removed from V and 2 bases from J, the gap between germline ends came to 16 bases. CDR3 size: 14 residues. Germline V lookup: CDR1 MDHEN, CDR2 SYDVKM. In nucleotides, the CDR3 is TGTGCCGCCACGGGACTTGGAGGCAATCAGCCCCAGCATTTT. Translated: CAATGLGGNQPQHF.

The CDR3 is CASTLGGGYEKLFF. In nucleotides, the CDR3 is TGTGCCAGCACCCTAGGGGGCGGATACGAAAAACTGTTTTTT. This chain connects TRBV2 to TRBJ1-4, with TRBD1 matching over 7 bases. V gave up 7 bases and J gave up 8 bases; unmatched junction bases: 10. The V gene's germline CDR1 is SNHLY and CDR2 FYNNEI. This CDR3 comprises 14 residues.

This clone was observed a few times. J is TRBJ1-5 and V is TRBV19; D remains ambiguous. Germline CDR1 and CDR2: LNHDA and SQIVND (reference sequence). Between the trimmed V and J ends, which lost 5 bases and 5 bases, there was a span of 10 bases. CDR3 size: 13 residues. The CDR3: CASSWEVHQPQHF. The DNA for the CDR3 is TGTGCCAGTAGTTGGGAGGTCCATCAGCCCCAGCATTTT.

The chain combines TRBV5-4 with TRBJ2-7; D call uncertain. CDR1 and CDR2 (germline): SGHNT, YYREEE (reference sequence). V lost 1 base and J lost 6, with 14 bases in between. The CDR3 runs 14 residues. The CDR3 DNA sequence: TGTGCCAGCAGCTTGAAGACGGTGGTAGGCGAGCAGTACTTC. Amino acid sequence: CASSLKTVVGEQYF.